The 17 T cell receptor beta chains in this list originate from one sample, sequenced in a study of blood T cell repertoires in COVID-19. Sequencing was performed with immunoSEQ multiplex PCR; in TCRdb, only in-frame clones are kept and a portion is missing. The table has about 200,000 clones, more than 65% seen once. Sequenced input: PBMCs or T cells enriched from blood (not recorded which). These receptors all stem from a man aged 35-49 years who had recovered from COVID-19.

V gene TRBV29-1 combines with J gene TRBJ2-3; TRBD1 agrees at 9 bases. Germline CDR1 SQVTM, CDR2 ANQGSEA. The CDR3 sequence is 15 residues long. The V segment lost 6 bases and the J segment 5 bases; nucleotides outside the gene matches: 12. The CDR3 sequence is CSVAGATGGRDTQYF. The DNA of the CDR3 is TGCAGCGTCGCCGGAGCCACAGGGGGCCGAGATACGCAGTATTTT.

V gene TRBV7-9 combines with J gene TRBJ1-1; D gene ambiguous. This CDR3 region has 15 residues. Germline lookup yields CDR1 SEHNR and CDR2 FQNEAQ (reference sequence). Trimming cost V 1 base and J 1 base, with 10 bases left between them. CDR3 nucleotides: TGTGCCAGCAGCTTAGTTCGGGATGGGAACACTGAAGCTTTCTTT. Protein product: CASSLVRDGNTEAFF.

The V call is TRBV11-2, the J call TRBJ2-5, with TRBD2 matching over 10 bases. From germline, CDR1 is SGHAT and CDR2 FQNNGV. Trimming took 2 bases from V and 1 from J; bases not matched to a gene: 4. The CDR3 covers 16 residues. The CDR3 DNA reads as TGTGCCAGCAGCTTACTACTAGCGGGATCCCAAGAGACCCAGTACTTC. Amino acids: CASSLLLAGSQETQYF.

CDR3 protein: CASSLLWSVNEQYF. DNA for the CDR3: TGTGCCAGCAGCCTGCTGTGGAGCGTCAACGAGCAGTACTTC. This chain joins TRBV7-8 and TRBJ2-7; D remains unclear. Germline CDR1 SGHVS, CDR2 FQNEAQ. The CDR3 covers 14 residues. The V end was cut by 5 bases, the J end by 5 bases, with 16 bases between.

This chain uses TRBV6-2 or TRBV6-3 with TRBJ1-5; no clear D. Germline CDR1 is MNHEY and CDR2 is SVGEGT. V gave up 6 bases and J gave up 4 bases, with 13 bases separating them. This CDR3 contains 14 residues. CDR3 sequence (DNA): TGTGCCAGCAGCCTAAACCTGAGGAATCAGCCCCAGCATTTT. Translation gives CASSLNLRNQPQHF.

The gene calls are TRBV10-3 and TRBJ1-3; 7 bases line up with TRBD1. J was trimmed by 0 bases and V by 4 bases; bases with no gene match: 12. CDR1 and CDR2 (germline): ENHRY, SYGVKD. The CDR3 runs 18 residues. CDR3 region: CAISGTGPSLLSGNTIYF. CDR3 in DNA: TGTGCCATCAGTGGGACAGGACCGTCACTACTCTCTGGAAACACCATATATTTT.

This chain links TRBV20-1 with TRBJ1-2; maybe TRBD1 (5 bases). The CDR3 totals 11 residues. V shed 3 bases and J shed 6 bases, with 8 bases lying between them. Germline V CDR1 and CDR2: DFQATT, SNEGSKA (reference sequence). The CDR3, as DNA: TGCAGTGCTAGTCGGGGGAATGGCTACACCTTC. Translation: CSASRGNGYTF.

Concerning this clone: One junction end disagrees with the germline gene, perhaps due to a read error. The rearrangement uses TRBV30 and TRBJ2-7, with 7 bases identical to TRBD2. This CDR3 comprises 11 residues. The germline V gene encodes CDR1 GTSNPN and CDR2 SVGIG (reference sequence). CDR3 sequence reads: CAWGGDYGQYF. As DNA, the CDR3 is TGTGCCTGGGGGGGGGACTACGGGCAGTACTTC.

Regarding this clone: At one end, the junction sequence differs from germline, possibly due to a read error. The chain couples TRBV28 to TRBJ1-1; perhaps TRBD1 as D (5 bases). Looked up from germline, CDR1 is MDHEN and CDR2 is SYDVKM. This CDR3 comprises 12 residues. CDR3 nucleotides: TGTGCCAGCAGCCCAACTAGATGGAGGGGCCTCTTT. It translates to CASSPTRWRGLF. Variable domain in full (rest from reference TRBV28 and TRBJ1-1): DVKVTQSSRYLVKRTGEKVFLECVQDMDHENMFWYRQDPGLGLRLIYFSYDVKMKEKGDIPEGYSVSREKKERFSLILESASTNQTSMYLCASSPTRWRGLFGQGTRLTVV.

The chain recombines TRBV25-1 with TRBJ2-3, with TRBD1 identical over 7 bases. Trimming cost V 6 bases and J 2 bases; bases outside gene matches: 8. This CDR3 is 15 amino acids long. Germline CDR1 and CDR2: MGHDK and SYGVNS. The CDR3 loop is CASSRVDRDTDTQYF. CDR3 coding DNA: TGTGCCAGCAGCAGAGTAGACAGGGACACAGATACGCAGTATTTT. Combining the CDR3 with reference TRBV25-1 and TRBJ2-3 gives the whole variable domain EADIYQTPRYLVIGTGKKITLECSQTMGHDKMYWYQQDPGMELHLIHYSYGVNSTEKGDLSSESTVSRIRTEHFPLTLESARPSHTSQYLCASSRVDRDTDTQYFGPGTRLTVL.

This clone has more than one count but fewer than ten. The chain is built from TRBV2 and TRBJ2-1; TRBD1 aligns across 7 bases. The trim removed 4 bases at V and 4 bases at J, leaving 10 bases unmatched. Germline CDR1 and CDR2: SNHLY and FYNNEI. This CDR3 is 16 amino acids long. The CDR3 region has the DNA TGTGCCAGCAGTGGTCCGAGGGACAGACTATACAATGAGCAGTTCTTC. Translating gives CASSGPRDRLYNEQFF.

The chain uses TRBV5-1 and TRBJ2-5; no reliable D call. The V end lost 0 bases, the J end lost 5 bases, and 11 bases lay between the germline ends. The CDR3 is made up of 14 amino acids. In germline, CDR1 is SGHRS, CDR2 YFSETQ. CDR3 protein: CASSLESTGETQYF. The CDR3 bases are TGCGCCAGCAGCTTGGAATCGACCGGGGAGACCCAGTACTTC.

The chain uses TRBV12-3 or TRBV12-4 and TRBJ1-2, with 7 bases aligning to TRBD1. The CDR3 has 13 residues. The V segment lost 6 bases and the J segment 8 bases; nucleotides outside the gene matches: 9. This chain's CDR3 is CASRSTGLGGYTF. In DNA, the CDR3 is TGTGCCAGCAGATCGACAGGGCTCGGCGGCTACACCTTC.

V is TRBV5-4 and J is TRBJ2-3; the match to TRBD2 covers 9 bases. Germline CDR1 is SGHNT and CDR2 is YYREEE (reference sequence). The V gene end was trimmed by 2 bases and the J gene end by 2 bases; junction bases not matched to a gene: 9. This CDR3 is 17 amino acids long. The CDR3 nucleotides read TGTGCCAGCAGCTTTCGTTTACTAGCGGGCTACACAGATACGCAGTATTTT. This encodes CASSFRLLAGYTDTQYF.

The rearrangement links TRBV6-6 to TRBJ1-1, with D unclear. The germline gives CDR1 MNHNY, CDR2 SVGAGI (reference sequence). The length of the CDR3 is 12 residues. V lost 0 bases, J lost 5 bases, and 4 bases lay in between. This CDR3 reads CASSYSNTEAFF. The CDR3 DNA is TGTGCCAGCAGTTACTCCAATACTGAAGCTTTCTTT.

The genes are TRBV5-1 and TRBJ1-4; D is possibly TRBD1 (5 bases). The germline gives CDR1 SGHRS, CDR2 YFSETQ. The CDR3 is 17 amino acids. Deletions cut 0 bases from V and 0 bases from J, with 12 bases between. CDR3 amino acids: CASSLGTGRPTNEKLFF. The CDR3 coding sequence is TGCGCCAGCAGCTTGGGAACAGGTCGCCCAACTAATGAAAAACTGTTTTTT.

The rearrangement uses TRBV27 and TRBJ1-1; D is unclear. Trimming pared 4 bases from V and 4 bases from J, leaving 16 bases between. CDR1 MNHEY and CDR2 SMNVEV come from the germline V gene (reference sequence). CDR3 length: 15 residues. This CDR3 reads CASSYYHGGGTEAFF. The CDR3 DNA is TGTGCCAGCAGTTACTACCACGGCGGAGGCACTGAAGCTTTCTTT.